Described below is a single T cell receptor (beta chain) sequence and its context. Its matching antigen is unknown. This sample stems from a study of cytomegalovirus exposure and HLA in healthy donors. This CDR3 has 12 amino acids. The germline gives CDR1 WNHNN, CDR2 SYGVQD (reference sequence). Trimming took 7 bases from V and 8 from J; bases not matched to a gene: 4. General study results and limits: Immune exposure information available was restricted to CMV serostatus. For TCR beta chains, V- and J-gene trimming was later linked to a missense DCLRE1C variant.

With 60 Vbeta and 13 Jbeta primers, the PCR was carried out. Data came from immunoSEQ multiplex PCR; TCRdb stores just in-frame clones and leaves some out. The table shows 150,000 to 170,000 clones, with roughly 77% occurring only once. The chain combines TRBV10-1 with TRBJ1-4, with TRBD1 matching 7 bases. Sequencing was performed on PBMCs. The receptor was isolated from a man aged 25 to 40 in good health and CMV-seropositive. CDR3 in amino acids: CASTRTGEKLFF. The CDR3 DNA reads as TGCGCCAGCACGAGGACAGGAGAAAAACTGTTTTTT.